The sequence of this T cell receptor beta chain was determined in a study of T cell changes during pregnancy in multiple sclerosis. The germline gives CDR1 SGHTS, CDR2 YDEGEE. This CDR3 contains 12 residues. The V end was cut by 6 bases, the J end by 0 bases, with 5 bases between. The table came from immunoSEQ multiplex PCR; TCRdb's copy has only in-frame clones and leaves some out. The data contain about 79,000 clones, around 90% of them singletons. Here the sequenced sample was CD4+ T cells from peripheral blood mononuclear cells, taken in the second trimester of pregnancy. The TCR comes from a female donor with multiple sclerosis, enrolled in a pregnancy study. This chain joins TRBV5-8 and TRBJ2-3; D gene uncertain. The CDR3 bases are TGTGCCAGCACCCTTAGCACAGATACGCAGTATTTT. Amino acids: CASTLSTDTQYF.